This T cell receptor (beta chain) was profiled in a study of T cells in Graves' hyperthyroidism and ophthalmopathy. V lost 8 bases, J lost 6 bases, and 26 bases lay in between. The CDR3 runs to 17 residues. CDR1 SGHVS and CDR2 FNYEAQ come from the germline V gene. Study-level points and caveats: The blood repertoire included most of the expanded thyroid clonotypes above 0.001.

Patients affected by ophthalmopathy presented a Clinical Activity Score of at least 3, a NOSPECS grade of at least 4, and disease duration below 3 months. Comments on this clonotype: What it binds is unknown.

Researchers amplified the TCR beta CDR3 regions from RNA transcripts. Initially, a first-round RT-PCR of the TCR CDR3 employed the HTBI primer set. TCRdb re-analysed the multiplex PCR reads in MiXCR, keeping a single row per CDR3 protein. The data contain around 540,000 distinct CDR3 sequences, about 16% of them seen just once; the ten biggest clones take up roughly 29%. The receptor's source is a woman aged 25 to 39 with Graves' ophthalmopathy. Sequenced input: blood. The chain joins TRBV7-6 to TRBJ2-1, with a weak D call TRBD1 (6 bases). DNA for the CDR3: TGTGCCAGCGGCCTTACTTTGTGCCCGGGACACATCAATGAGCAGTTCTTC. Protein product: CASGLTLCPGHINEQFF.